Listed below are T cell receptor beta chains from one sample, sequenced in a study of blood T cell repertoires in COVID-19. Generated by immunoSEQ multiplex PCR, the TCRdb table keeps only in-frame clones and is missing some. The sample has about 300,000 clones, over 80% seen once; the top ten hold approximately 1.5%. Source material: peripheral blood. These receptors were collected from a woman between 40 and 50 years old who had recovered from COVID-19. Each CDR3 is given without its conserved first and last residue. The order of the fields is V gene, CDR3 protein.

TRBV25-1	ASSGGQGQETQY
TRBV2	ASSERLTLRGKLF
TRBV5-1	ASRQGQGYGAF
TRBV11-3	ASSLGGASSYEQY
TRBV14	ASSQAPGTPYEQY
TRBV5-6	ASSLFLAGFSYEQY
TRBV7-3	ASSPSSGADSYNEQF
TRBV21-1	ASSKSVHRAVPESGNTIY
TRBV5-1	ASSLGGQLNYGYT
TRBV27	ASRVTGGYGYT
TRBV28	ASRPGTGGAGQY
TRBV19	ATSRDRVYEQY
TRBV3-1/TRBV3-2	ASSPSPVASQETQY
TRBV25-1	ASSDEDQPQH
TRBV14	ASSRVSGGLTEAF
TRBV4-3	ASSQELSRGLEGYT
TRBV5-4	ASRRLAGAASTDTQY
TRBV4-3	ASSQQGYSDYEQY
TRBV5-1	ASKEYGGGNYNEQF
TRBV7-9	ASSLGPRGEQY
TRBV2	ASRSKGALTEAF
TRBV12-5	ASGLDESGTGFGNEQF
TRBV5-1	AGSWDFTGELF
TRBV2	ASSRTAINYGYT
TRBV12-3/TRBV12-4	ASSFSSETQY
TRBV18	ASSALAGAHKSGETQY
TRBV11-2	ASSLHDGQGY
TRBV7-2	ASSPRGTYGYT